These 10 T cell receptor beta chains share one sample of origin, sequenced in a study of cytomegalovirus exposure and HLA in healthy donors. Both 60 Vbeta primers and 13 Jbeta primers went into the PCR. Profiled with immunoSEQ multiplex PCR; TCRdb holds only in-frame clones, not every one. The table gives approximately 68,000 clones; the top ten clones make up around 7.5% of it. The sequenced sample was PBMCs. These receptors were taken from a female donor in good health and CMV-seropositive.

CDR3 sequence reads: CASSTDRFYNEQFF. The CDR3 DNA reads as TGCGCCAGCAGCACGGACAGGTTTTACAATGAGCAGTTCTTC. This sequence joins TRBV4-1 and TRBJ2-1; 7 bases are shared with TRBD1. The CDR3 extends over 14 amino acids. V trimming: 5 bases; J trimming: 4 bases; junction bases outside the gene matches: 5. CDR1 is MGHRA, CDR2 YSYEKL, per germline.

This chain connects TRBV19 to TRBJ1-5; no clear D. The CDR3 runs to 15 residues. The germline gives CDR1 LNHDA, CDR2 SQIVND (reference sequence). The ends were cut back, 6 bases at V and 3 bases at J, with 15 bases in the middle. CDR3 sequence: CASRSHATFNQPQHF. The CDR3 DNA reads TGTGCCAGTAGGAGCCACGCCACTTTCAATCAGCCCCAGCATTTT.

The rearrangement uses TRBV7-2 and TRBJ2-1; tentative D call: TRBD1 (7 bases). This CDR3 has 15 amino acids. The V and J ends lost 6 bases and 3 bases respectively, with 15 bases between them. Germline lookup yields CDR1 SGHTA and CDR2 FQGNSA. The CDR3 reads CASREGQSRYNEQFF. DNA of the CDR3: TGTGCCAGCAGGGAGGGACAGTCACGCTACAATGAGCAGTTCTTC.

This clone shows up as medium-sized by frequency. This chain links TRBV5-1 with TRBJ2-4; possibly TRBD2 for D (6 bases). The CDR3 contains 16 residues. V lost 4 bases and J lost 0, with 14 bases in between. The V gene's germline CDR1 is SGHRS and CDR2 YFSETQ. Here the CDR3 reads CASSTISGIAKNIQYF. In DNA form, the CDR3 reads TGCGCCAGCAGCACGATTAGCGGAATAGCCAAAAACATTCAGTACTTC.

The V and J genes are TRBV2 and TRBJ2-1; 10 bases fit TRBD2. The CDR3 is made up of 16 amino acids. The germline CDR1 and CDR2 sequences are SNHLY and FYNNEI. Germline trimming cut 8 bases from V and 0 bases from J; bases unmatched to any gene: 7. DNA of the CDR3: TGTGCCAGCGGCCTAGCGGGGGCCAGCTCCTACAATGAGCAGTTCTTC. It specifies CASGLAGASSYNEQFF.

The CDR3 reads CASAGLAGGQVADTQYF. DNA of the CDR3: TGTGCCAGCGCCGGACTAGCGGGAGGCCAGGTTGCCGATACGCAGTATTTT. The chain couples TRBV7-9 to TRBJ2-3, with TRBD2 matching 14 bases. The CDR3 length is 17 residues. Germline V gives CDR1 SEHNR, CDR2 FQNEAQ (reference sequence). V trimming: 8 bases; J trimming: 6 bases; junction bases outside the gene matches: 13.

This chain joins TRBV5-4 and TRBJ1-4, with D possibly matching TRBD1 (5 bases). The CDR3 is made up of 14 amino acids. Germline assignment: CDR1 SGHNT and CDR2 YYREEE (reference sequence). Trimming removed 1 base at V and 7 bases at J, with 11 bases between. The DNA of the CDR3 is TGTGCCAGCAGCTTGAGGGGCGGGGGTGAAAAACTGTTTTTT. Translating it yields CASSLRGGGEKLFF.

The chain carries TRBV15 and TRBJ2-3, with D tentatively TRBD1 (6 bases). The CDR3 sequence is 17 residues long. The germline CDR1 and CDR2 sequences are LNHNV and YYDKDF (reference sequence). Trimming cost V 0 bases and J 0 bases, with 13 bases left between them. The CDR3 reads CATSRDRITGSTDTQYF. The CDR3 DNA follows: TGTGCCACCAGCAGAGATCGGATAACAGGGAGCACAGATACGCAGTATTTT.

V is TRBV7-9 and J is TRBJ1-5; D might be TRBD1 (6 bases). The CDR3 is 13 amino acids. Germline lookup yields CDR1 SEHNR and CDR2 FQNEAQ (reference sequence). The ends were cut back, 10 bases at V and 7 bases at J, with 17 bases in the middle. This chain's CDR3 is CATQGQISQPQHF. CDR3 DNA sequence: TGTGCCACCCAAGGACAGATAAGCCAGCCCCAGCATTTT. The entire variable domain, with the rest obtained from reference TRBV7-9 and TRBJ1-5, is as follows: DTGVSQNPRHKITKRGQNVTFRCDPISEHNRLYWYRQTLGQGPEFLTYFQNEAQLEKSRLLSDRFSAERPKGSFSTLEIQRTEQGDSAMYLCATQGQISQPQHFGDGTRLSIL.

The chain employs TRBV19 and TRBJ2-2; weak D call: TRBD1 (5 bases). This CDR3 comprises 16 residues. Per the germline V gene, CDR1 is LNHDA and CDR2 is SQIVND (reference sequence). V was pared by 11 bases and J by 0 bases, with 19 bases between. The CDR3 coding sequence is TGTGCCTCCAGTGACGTGGTAGGGGCGAACACCGGGGAGCTGTTTTTT. It codes for CASSDVVGANTGELFF.